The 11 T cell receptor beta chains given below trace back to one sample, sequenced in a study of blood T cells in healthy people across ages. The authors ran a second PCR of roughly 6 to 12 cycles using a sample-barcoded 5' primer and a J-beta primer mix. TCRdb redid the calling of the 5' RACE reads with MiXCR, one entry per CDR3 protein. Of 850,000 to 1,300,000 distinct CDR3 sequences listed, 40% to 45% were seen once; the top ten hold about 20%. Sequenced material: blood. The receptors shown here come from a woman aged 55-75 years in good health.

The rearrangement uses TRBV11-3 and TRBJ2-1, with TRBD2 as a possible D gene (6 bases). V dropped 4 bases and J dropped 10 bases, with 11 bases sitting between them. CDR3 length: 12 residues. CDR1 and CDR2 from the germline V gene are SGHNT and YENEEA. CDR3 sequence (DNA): TGTGCCAGCAGCTCGCGGGACTGCGAGCAGTTCTTC. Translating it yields CASSSRDCEQFF.

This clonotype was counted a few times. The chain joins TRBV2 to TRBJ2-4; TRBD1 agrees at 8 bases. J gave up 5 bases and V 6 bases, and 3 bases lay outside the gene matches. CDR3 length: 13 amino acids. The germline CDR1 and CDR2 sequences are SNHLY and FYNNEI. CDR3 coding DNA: TGTGCCAGCAGGGCGACAGGGGAAAACATTCAGTACTTC. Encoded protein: CASRATGENIQYF.

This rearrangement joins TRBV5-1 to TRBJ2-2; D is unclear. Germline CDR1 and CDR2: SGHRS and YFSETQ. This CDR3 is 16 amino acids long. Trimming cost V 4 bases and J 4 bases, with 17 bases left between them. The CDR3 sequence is CASSLEPVSGTGELFF. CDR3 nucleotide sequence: TGCGCCAGCAGCCTGGAACCGGTTTCGGGCACCGGGGAGCTGTTTTTT. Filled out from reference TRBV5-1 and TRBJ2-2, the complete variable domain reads KAGVTQTPRYLIKTRGQQVTLSCSPISGHRSVSWYQQTPGQGLQFLFEYFSETQRNKGNFPGRFSGRQFSNSRSEMNVSTLELGDSALYLCASSLEPVSGTGELFFGEGSRLTVL.

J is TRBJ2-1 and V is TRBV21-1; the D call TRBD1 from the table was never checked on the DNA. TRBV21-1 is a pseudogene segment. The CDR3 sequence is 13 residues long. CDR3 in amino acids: CASSEGRNNEQFF. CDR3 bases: TGTGCCAGCAGCGAGGGACGAAATAATGAGCAGTTCTTC.

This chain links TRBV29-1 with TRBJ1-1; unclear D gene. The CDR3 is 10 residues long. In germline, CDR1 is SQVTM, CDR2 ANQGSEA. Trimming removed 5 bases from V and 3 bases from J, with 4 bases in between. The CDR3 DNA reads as TGCAGCGTTTGGGACACTGAAGCTTTCTTT. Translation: CSVWDTEAFF.

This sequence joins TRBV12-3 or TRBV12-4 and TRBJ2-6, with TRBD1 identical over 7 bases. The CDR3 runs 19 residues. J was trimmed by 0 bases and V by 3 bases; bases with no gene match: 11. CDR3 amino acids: CASSFLRTGSSSGANVLTF. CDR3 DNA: TGTGCCAGCAGTTTCCTCAGGACAGGTTCTTCCTCTGGGGCCAACGTCCTGACTTTC.

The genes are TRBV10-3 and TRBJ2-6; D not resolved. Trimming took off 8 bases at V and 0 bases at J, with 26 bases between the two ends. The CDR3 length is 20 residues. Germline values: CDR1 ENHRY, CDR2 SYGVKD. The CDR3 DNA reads TGTGCCATCCGCCCTGCGCAAGGACGGACCATTAGCTCTGGGGCCAACGTCCTGACTTTC. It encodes CAIRPAQGRTISSGANVLTF.

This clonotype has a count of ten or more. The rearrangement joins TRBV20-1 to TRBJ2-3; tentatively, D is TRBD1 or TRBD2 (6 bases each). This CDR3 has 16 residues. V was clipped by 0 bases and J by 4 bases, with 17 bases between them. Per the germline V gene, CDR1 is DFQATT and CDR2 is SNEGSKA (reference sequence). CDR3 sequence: CSARDAGVGGADTQYF. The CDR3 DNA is TGCAGTGCTAGAGATGCTGGGGTCGGGGGCGCAGATACGCAGTATTTT.

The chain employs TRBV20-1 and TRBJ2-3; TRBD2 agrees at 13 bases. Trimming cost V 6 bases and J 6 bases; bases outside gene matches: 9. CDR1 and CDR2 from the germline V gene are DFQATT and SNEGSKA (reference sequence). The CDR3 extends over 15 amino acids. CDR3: CSAAWTSGSGDTQYF. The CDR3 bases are TGCAGTGCAGCCTGGACTAGCGGGAGTGGGGATACGCAGTATTTT.

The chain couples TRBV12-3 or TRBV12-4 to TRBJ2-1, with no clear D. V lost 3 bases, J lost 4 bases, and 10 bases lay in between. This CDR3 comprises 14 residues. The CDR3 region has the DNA TGTGCCAGCAGTTTGAGGCTTCTATACAATGAGCAGTTCTTC. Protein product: CASSLRLLYNEQFF.

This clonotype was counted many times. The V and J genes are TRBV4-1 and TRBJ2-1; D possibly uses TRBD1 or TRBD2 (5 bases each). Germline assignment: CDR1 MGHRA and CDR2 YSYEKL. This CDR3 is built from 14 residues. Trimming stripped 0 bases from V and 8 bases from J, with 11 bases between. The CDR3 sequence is CASSQDGGNDEQFF. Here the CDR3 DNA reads TGCGCCAGCAGCCAAGATGGGGGTAACGATGAGCAGTTCTTC.